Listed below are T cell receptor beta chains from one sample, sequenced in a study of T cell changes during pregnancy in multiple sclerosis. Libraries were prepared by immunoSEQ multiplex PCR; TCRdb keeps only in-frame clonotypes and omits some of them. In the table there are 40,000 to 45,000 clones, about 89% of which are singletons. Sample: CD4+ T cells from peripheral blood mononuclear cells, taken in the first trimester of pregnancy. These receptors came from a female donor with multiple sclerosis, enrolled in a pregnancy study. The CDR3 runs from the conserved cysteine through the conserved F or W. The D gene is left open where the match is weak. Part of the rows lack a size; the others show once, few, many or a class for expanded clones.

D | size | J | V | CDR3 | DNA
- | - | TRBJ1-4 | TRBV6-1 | CASSGTVPNEKLFF | TGTGCCAGCAGTGGGACAGTCCCTAATGAAAAACTGTTTTTT
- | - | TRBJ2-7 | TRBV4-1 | CASSQVPTFYEQYF | TGCGCCAGCAGCCAAGTGCCCACTTTTTACGAGCAGTACTTC
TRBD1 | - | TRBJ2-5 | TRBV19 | CASSPTGGETQYF | TGTGCCAGTAGCCCTACAGGGGGAGAGACCCAGTACTTC
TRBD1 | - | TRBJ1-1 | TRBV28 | CASSLPGGQGTEAFF | TGTGCCAGCAGTCTCCCAGGGGGGCAGGGCACTGAAGCTTTCTTT
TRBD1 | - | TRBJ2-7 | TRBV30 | CACNIRDRASYEQYF | TGTGCCTGTAACATCCGGGACAGGGCCTCCTACGAGCAGTACTTC
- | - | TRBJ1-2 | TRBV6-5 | CASTSSLTSGYTF | TGTGCCAGCACCTCGTCATTAACATCGGGCTACACCTTC
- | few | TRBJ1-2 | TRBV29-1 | CSVTSGSGYGYTF | TGCAGCGTCACCTCAGGATCAGGCTATGGCTACACCTTC
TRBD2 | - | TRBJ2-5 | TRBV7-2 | CASTRGSGTGETQYF | TGTGCCAGCACGCGGGGGAGCGGGACCGGGGAGACCCAGTACTTC
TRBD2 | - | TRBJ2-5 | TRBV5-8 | CASSEGLAGGQETQYF | TGTGCCAGCAGCGAGGGACTAGCGGGAGGGCAAGAGACCCAGTACTTC
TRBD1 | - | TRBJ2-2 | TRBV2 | CASSRDRNTGELFF | TGTGCCAGCAGCCGGGACAGGAACACCGGGGAGCTGTTTTTT